Given below is one T cell receptor (beta chain) in context. The source of the sample is a study of T cell responses to AZD1222 COVID-19 vaccine. Profiled with immunoSEQ multiplex PCR; TCRdb holds only in-frame clones, not every one. Here the sample spans under 150,000 clones, roughly nine tenths being singletons. Trimming shortened V by 4 bases and J by 1 base, and 7 bases separated the two germline ends. Germline values: CDR1 MNHEY, CDR2 SMNVEV (reference sequence). CDR3 size: 13 residues. The chain links TRBV27 to TRBJ2-5; D is unresolved. The receptor was isolated from an adult in good health. Sequencing used peripheral blood, obtained on day 0 of AZD1222 vaccination. The CDR3 nucleotides are TGTGCCAGCAGTTCCGACTTCCAAGAGACCCAGTACTTC. It encodes CASSSDFQETQYF.